These 23 T cell receptor beta chains were sequenced from one sample in a study of cytomegalovirus exposure and HLA in healthy donors. Vbeta (60) and Jbeta (13) primers were used in the PCR. Clones were read by immunoSEQ multiplex PCR, and TCRdb kept only the in-frame ones, dropping some. The sample includes some 96,000 clones, roughly three quarters of them seen just once. The source material was PBMCs. The receptors were sampled from a woman aged 55-70 years in good health and CMV-seronegative.

This clone came up a few times. The chain combines TRBV30 with TRBJ2-6, with unresolved D. Trimming cost V 0 bases and J 4 bases, with 4 bases left between them. The CDR3 has 13 residues. Germline values: CDR1 GTSNPN, CDR2 SVGIG (reference sequence). The CDR3 nucleotides read TGTGCCTGGAGTGTAGCGGGGGCCAACGTCCTGACTTTC. Translation: CAWSVAGANVLTF.

The chain couples TRBV9 to TRBJ2-1; 12 nucleotides agree with TRBD2. Germline V gives CDR1 SGDLS, CDR2 YYNGEE. Trimming at V came to 0 bases and at J to 7 bases, leaving 5 bases not matched to a gene. CDR3 size: 16 residues. The CDR3 reads CASSVGLAGGPNEQFF. CDR3 nucleotides: TGTGCCAGCAGCGTAGGGCTAGCGGGGGGGCCAAATGAGCAGTTCTTC.

This sequence joins TRBV29-1 and TRBJ2-1, with 12 bases lining up with TRBD2. The ends lost 6 bases at V and 2 bases at J; junction bases unmatched: 5. Germline V gene sequence: CDR1 SQVTM, CDR2 ANQGSEA. This CDR3 is 15 amino acids long. The CDR3 DNA sequence: TGCAGCGTCCTCCTAGCGGGGGGGCCCTACAATGAGCAGTTCTTC. Its translation is CSVLLAGGPYNEQFF.

J is TRBJ2-7 and V is TRBV7-9; 7 bases are a match to TRBD1. J was trimmed by 7 bases and V by 8 bases; bases with no gene match: 8. The length of the CDR3 is 12 residues. Germline V gene sequence: CDR1 SEHNR, CDR2 FQNEAQ (reference sequence). The CDR3 coding sequence is TGTGCCAGCGGCACAGGGGCGAAAGAGCAGTACTTC. Its translation is CASGTGAKEQYF.

This chain connects TRBV10-1 to TRBJ2-1; 9 bases match TRBD2. This CDR3 comprises 16 residues. Germline loops: CDR1 WNHNN, CDR2 SYGVQD (reference sequence). Unmatched junction bases numbered 5, after V lost 5 bases and J lost 0 bases. This CDR3 reads CASSLSGGSSYNEQFF. The CDR3 DNA follows: TGCGCCAGCAGTCTAAGCGGGGGGAGCTCCTACAATGAGCAGTTCTTC.

This clone showed up just once. The V call is TRBV7-9, the J call TRBJ2-5, with D possibly TRBD2 on 5 matching bases. Germline loops: CDR1 SEHNR, CDR2 FQNEAQ (reference sequence). The CDR3 has 15 residues. V gave up 4 bases and J gave up 5 bases, with 17 bases separating them. The chain's CDR3 is CASSSRANGGETQYF. The CDR3 DNA reads TGTGCCAGCAGCTCCCGGGCCAACGGCGGGGAGACCCAGTACTTC.

Comment on this clone: A read error may produce the germline difference seen at one junction end. Other nucleotide sequences from this sample produce the same CDR3. This chain joins TRBV6-5 and TRBJ1-1; D uncertain. This CDR3 region has 14 residues. Germline CDR1 reads MNHEY; CDR2 reads SVGAGI. CDR3 in amino acids: CASSYGLMNTEAFF. CDR3 sequence (DNA): TGTGCCAGCAGTTACGGACTTATGAACACTGAGGCTTTCTTT.

V is TRBV29-1 and J is TRBJ2-6; TRBD1 is a possible D gene (7 bases). The CDR3 consists of 16 residues. V lost 4 bases and J lost 5, with 18 bases in between. Germline-derived CDR1 and CDR2 are SQVTM and ANQGSEA. This chain's CDR3 is CSVGGADRARANVLTF. As DNA, the CDR3 is TGCAGCGTTGGGGGGGCAGACAGGGCCCGGGCCAACGTCCTGACTTTC.

The chain carries TRBV6-5 and TRBJ1-1, with TRBD1 as a possible D gene (6 bases). The CDR3 has 16 amino acids. The germline V gene has CDR1 MNHEY and CDR2 SVGAGI. V shed 0 bases and J shed 4 bases, with 15 bases lying between them. The CDR3 is CASSYSGGGGGTEAFF. CDR3 sequence (DNA): TGTGCCAGCAGTTACTCAGGGGGGGGTGGGGGCACTGAAGCTTTCTTT.

The chain links TRBV13 to TRBJ2-7, with no clear D. V shed 7 bases and J shed 0 bases, with 16 bases lying between them. The germline V gene encodes CDR1 PRHDT and CDR2 FYEKMQ (reference sequence). The CDR3 loop spans 15 amino acids. Written as DNA, the CDR3 is TGTGCCAGCAACATCAATTTAAAACCCTCCTACGAGCAGTACTTC. It codes for CASNINLKPSYEQYF.

The V gene is TRBV28, the J gene TRBJ1-2; 7 nucleotides agree with TRBD1. CDR3 size: 16 residues. V shed 7 bases, J shed 6 bases, and the junction held 17 bases outside the gene matches. Germline CDR1 MDHEN, CDR2 SYDVKM. CDR3 amino acids: CASKNIVGGWLNGYTF. The CDR3 nucleotides are TGTGCCAGCAAGAATATTGTAGGGGGCTGGTTGAATGGCTACACCTTC.

The chain employs TRBV6-1 and TRBJ2-5, with a possible D match to TRBD2 (6 bases). Germline V gene data show CDR1 as MNHNS and CDR2 as SASEGT. This CDR3 spans 14 amino acids. V lost 4 bases and J 2 bases, leaving 11 bases between the germline ends. The CDR3 sequence: CASSASGQQETQYF. Here the CDR3 DNA reads TGTGCCAGCAGTGCCAGCGGGCAGCAAGAGACCCAGTACTTC.

This clone came up once. The chain carries TRBV6-5 and TRBJ2-7, with TRBD2 identical over 11 bases. V lost 1 base and J lost 0; bases outside the gene matches: 2. Per the germline V gene, CDR1 is MNHEY and CDR2 is SVGAGI. The CDR3 runs 16 residues. The CDR3, as DNA: TGTGCCAGCAGTTACTACACTAGCGGGAGCTCCTACGAGCAGTACTTC. It encodes CASSYYTSGSSYEQYF.

This clone was seen a single time. The chain is built from TRBV9 and TRBJ2-1; D is uncertain. The germline gives CDR1 SGDLS, CDR2 YYNGEE. V dropped 4 bases and J dropped 4 bases, with 15 bases sitting between them. The CDR3 consists of 15 residues. For the CDR3, the DNA is TGTGCCAGCAGCCCCACCCCTGCGGAATACAATGAGCAGTTCTTC. It is translated as CASSPTPAEYNEQFF.

The chain combines TRBV5-6 with TRBJ2-2; 12 bases align to TRBD2. V was pared by 5 bases and J by 3 bases, with 8 bases of the junction left unmatched. Germline V gene lookup returns CDR1 SGHDT and CDR2 YYEEEE. This CDR3 contains 17 residues. The CDR3 coding sequence is TGTGCCAGCAGATTAACTCTAGCGGGAGGGGACACCGGGGAGCTGTTTTTT. Translation gives CASRLTLAGGDTGELFF.

J is TRBJ2-5 and V is TRBV5-4, with 7 nucleotides matching TRBD1. Germline CDR1 SGHNT, CDR2 YYREEE (reference sequence). Unmatched junction bases numbered 7, after V lost 4 bases and J lost 1 base. This CDR3 has 15 residues. CDR3 coding DNA: TGTGCCAGCAGCCCTAGTAACAGGGGCCAAGAGACCCAGTACTTC. Translation: CASSPSNRGQETQYF.

The rearrangement links TRBV5-6 to TRBJ1-2, with D maybe TRBD1 (6 bases). The V end was cut by 0 bases, the J end by 4 bases, with 16 bases between. The CDR3 consists of 16 residues. Germline values: CDR1 SGHDT, CDR2 YYEEEE. The CDR3, as DNA: TGTGCCAGCAGCTTGGTCAGGGGTCCTACGCTCTATGGCTACACCTTC. This gives the protein CASSLVRGPTLYGYTF.

V and J are TRBV6-5 and TRBJ1-5; 7 bases are a match to TRBD1. The CDR3 has 15 amino acids. The junction had 7 bases not matched to a gene; V was cut back by 6 bases and J by 2 bases. Germline CDR1 and CDR2: MNHEY and SVGAGI. CDR3 residues: CASRAGGWGNQPQHF. The CDR3 DNA is TGTGCCAGCAGAGCAGGGGGATGGGGCAATCAGCCCCAGCATTTT.

The genes are TRBV6-6 and TRBJ1-1; 7 nucleotides agree with TRBD1. The CDR3 totals 14 residues. The germline V gene has CDR1 MNHNY and CDR2 SVGAGI (reference sequence). After removal of 7 bases from V and 1 base from J, the junction contained 6 bases not matched to a gene. The CDR3 sequence is CASTRRGQNTEAFF. The CDR3 nucleotides are TGTGCCAGCACCCGAAGGGGGCAGAACACTGAAGCTTTCTTT.

The rearrangement uses TRBV5-6 and TRBJ1-2; 9 bases are a match to TRBD1. The V gene's germline CDR1 is SGHDT and CDR2 YYEEEE. The junction had 7 bases not matched to a gene; V was cut back by 3 bases and J by 7 bases. CDR3 size: 14 residues. CDR3 DNA: TGTGCCAGCAGCTCCGGGACAGGGTGGCGTGGCTACACCTTC. Protein: CASSSGTGWRGYTF.

The genes are TRBV25-1 and TRBJ1-1, with a weak D call TRBD1 (6 bases). The length of the CDR3 is 13 residues. The germline CDR1 and CDR2 sequences are MGHDK and SYGVNS. V lost 7 bases, J lost 2 bases, and 11 bases lay in between. CDR3: CASTGHPNTEAFF. DNA of the CDR3: TGTGCCAGCACGGGACACCCAAACACTGAAGCTTTCTTT.

V usage is TRBV27 and J usage is TRBJ2-7, with D unresolved. The V gene's germline CDR1 is MNHEY and CDR2 SMNVEV (reference sequence). V gave up 0 bases and J gave up 0 bases, with 9 bases separating them. This CDR3 comprises 15 residues. CDR3 nucleotide sequence: TGTGCCAGCAGTTTATCGGGTGAGGTCTCCTACGAGCAGTACTTC. Amino acid sequence: CASSLSGEVSYEQYF.

V is TRBV4-1 and J is TRBJ2-5; D gene uncertain. Germline values: CDR1 MGHRA, CDR2 YSYEKL. This CDR3 has 16 residues. Trimming cost V 0 bases and J 5 bases, with 16 bases left between them. The CDR3 is CASSQDAAAKRETQYF. In nucleotides, the CDR3 is TGCGCCAGCAGCCAAGATGCAGCAGCTAAGAGGGAGACCCAGTACTTC.